Sequencing of this T cell receptor beta chain was carried out in a study of T cell responses to AZD1222 COVID-19 vaccine (TCRdb year 2021). Background on the whole study: A total of 230 to 250 trial participants underwent TCR sequencing, of whom about 210 received two doses of AZD1222 and about 25 received two doses of the MenACWY control vaccine. Enrollment into the trials was organized by age into subgroups of 18-55, 56-69 and 70-plus years, and those subgroups contained roughly 150, 30 and 60 TCR-sequenced participants, respectively. Results the study describes overall, beyond this receptor: The vaccine-associated CD4 TCRs covered the entire spike protein, and the dominant responses fell in regions 160-218 and 743-854. Conclusions about previously exposed vaccinees are limited because only five to seven AZD1222 recipients were SARS-CoV-2 seropositive at baseline. Most participants were white British and females outnumbered males, and the authors suggested that clonal diversity may have been underestimated. A significant rise in spike-specific TCR breadth and depth was observed after two AZD1222 doses relative to day 0 and relative to MenACWY recipients. Epitopes outside the regions mutated in the B.1.351 and B.1.1.7 variants were reportedly recognized by nearly half of the unique spike-specific TCRs. The 56-69-year group was small, and its depth increase did not reach significance, likely because of low power. Because no day 14 peak-response samples were available, the repertoires could be characterized only after the peak T cell response.

This sample's time point label indicates: about 28 days (+/-7) after the second vaccine dose. Because spike-specific TCR depth and breadth did not differ between the two schedules, AZD1222 recipients who got a second dose at roughly 4 weeks were pooled with those who got a second dose at roughly 12 weeks. Vaccinee samples came from UK trials COV001 and COV002, including a single-blind randomized controlled phase 2/3 trial of AZD1222 (ChAdOx1 nCoV-19) in healthy adults. For TCRbeta chain sequencing, PBMC samples from trial participants were taken at day 0 and at day 28 after the second dose. For this clone: Its binding antigen is unknown. Base qualities are not at hand, and no much larger clone is one base apart.

The CDR3 regions of human TCRbeta chains were subjected to immunosequencing. Per the authors' processing: TCRs in the repertoires were matched against a reference library of SARS-CoV-2-specific TCRs that had been generated with the MIRA antigen-specificity platform. Breadth was defined as the fraction of unique TCRs that were SARS-CoV-2-associated, and depth was defined as the fraction of total T cells that were SARS-CoV-2-associated. Using the MIRA data, each spike-specific TCR was assigned both to the spike region to which the TCR was reactive and to a CD4 or CD8 class. Log10-transformed breadth and depth values were compared by one-way ANOVA with Sidak's multiple comparisons tests. The source is immuneACCESS, and TCRdb retained only in-frame sequences with V and J called. Part of the clones is not carried over; for the studies checked, unresolved V genes explain less than half of this, and the remainder is unexplained. D and trimming come from the DNA, and the V and J calls and clone size come from that table. The sample profile shows roughly 99,000 clones; about 90% of them were found once. Less than 7.5% of the sample is taken by the ten largest.

The sequencing used peripheral blood, collected 28 days after the second AZD1222 dose. The sequence was obtained from an adult who received the AZD1222 COVID-19 vaccine.

The bases read TGCGCCAGCAGCCAAGATCAGGAGGGCTCCCCCTACGAGCAGTACTTC. This encodes CASSQDQEGSPYEQYF. In this chain, TRBV4-1 is recombined with TRBJ2-7; a tentative D call is TRBD2 (6 bases match). The V end loses 0 bases and the J end loses 2 bases, and a stretch of 14 bases separates them. Looking up the germline V gene yields CDR1 MGHRA and CDR2 YSYEKL. The CDR3 has 16 amino acids, counting the end cysteine and phenylalanine. The kept DNA is CDR3 alone, 48 bases in frame from the first base.